This TCR beta chain was recovered during a study of CD8+CD57+ T cells in acquired aplastic anemia. Study details: Isolated CD4+ and CD8+ cells, once sorted, yielded DNA averaging about 3.1 ug.

Genomic DNA was employed as the template in profiling TCR beta VDJ and CDR3. TCRdb redid the calling of the reads with MiXCR, one entry per CDR3 protein. The repertoire consists of some 200,000 distinct CDR3 sequences, with 30% to 35% occurring once and the leading ten covering approximately 1.2%. Regarding the study as a whole: With respect to CD8+ Simpson's diversity, patients and controls did not differ significantly.

This clonotype has at least ten counts. Its specificity is unknown. This receptor was obtained from a human donor in good health, serving as a control. The sample consisted of sorted CD4+, CD8+, or CD8+CD57+ T cells (not recorded which) from PBMCs.

In DNA, the CDR3 is TGCAGTGCTAGAGGGCCAGGACAAACTAGCGGGGAATCCTACAATGAGCAGTTCTTC. Translating gives CSARGPGQTSGESYNEQFF. This chain links TRBV20-1 with TRBJ2-1; TRBD2 aligns across 10 bases. V shed 1 base, J shed 1 base, and the junction held 13 bases outside the gene matches. Germline-derived CDR1 and CDR2 are DFQATT and SNEGSKA (reference sequence). CDR3 length: 19 residues.